These T cell receptor beta chains were read from a single sample in a study of T cell repertoires in cytomegalovirus infection. TCRdb analysed the reads with MiXCR anew, one entry per CDR3 protein. This table has about 740,000 distinct CDR3 sequences, roughly 36% appearing once. The sample consisted of PBMCs. The receptors were sampled from a human donor in good health (CMV status not recorded). Some clones in this sample may be carry-over from other donors' samples. The CDR3 runs from the conserved cysteine through the conserved F or W. D genes are given only for firm matches. Only some rows state a clone size, as once, few, many or a class for expanded clones.

size,D,J,V,DNA,CDR3
many,NA,TRBJ1-6,TRBV7-2,TGTGCCAGCAGCTTAGACGAGGGCCGCGCGAATTCACCCCTCCACTTT,CASSLDEGRANSPLHF
NA,NA,TRBJ2-3,TRBV7-9,TGTGCCAGCAGCTTCGAATGGGGGTCCCACCATACGCAGTATTTT,CASSFEWGSHHTQYF
NA,NA,TRBJ1-2,TRBV6-2/TRBV6-3,TGTGCCAGCAGTTACTCCTGGGGCTTTGGCTACACCTTC,CASSYSWGFGYTF
NA,NA,TRBJ2-1,TRBV12-3/TRBV12-4,TGTGCCAGCAGTTGGCGACTAGTCCATGAGCAGTTCTTC,CASSWRLVHEQFF
NA,NA,TRBJ2-1,TRBV27,TGTGCCAGCAGTTCCCCAGGTAGCGGCTCCTACAATGAGCAGTTCTTC,CASSSPGSGSYNEQFF
NA,TRBD1,TRBJ1-4,TRBV7-6,TGTGCCAGCAGCTCTTTCTCGGGGACAGGGGGCCTCCCAACTAATGAAAAACTGTTTTTT,CASSSFSGTGGLPTNEKLFF
NA,TRBD1,TRBJ1-2,TRBV15,TGTGCCACCAGCTCAACAGGGGAATCCCACTATGGCTACACCTTC,CATSSTGESHYGYTF
few,NA,TRBJ2-7,TRBV29-1,TGCAGCGTTGAAGGCCCGGGGACGGGGAACGAGCAGTACTTC,CSVEGPGTGNEQYF
NA,TRBD1,TRBJ1-6,TRBV5-6,TGTGCCAGCAGCTCGCCTGGGACAGGGCCTTATTCACCCCTCCACTTT,CASSSPGTGPYSPLHF
NA,NA,TRBJ2-7,TRBV27,TGTGCCAGCAGTACTGCGGCAGGGGAAATCTACGAGCAGTACTTC,CASSTAAGEIYEQYF
many,NA,TRBJ1-2,TRBV6-1,TGTGCCAGCAGCCTGACAGCGAACTATGGCTACACCTTC,CASSLTANYGYTF
few,TRBD1,TRBJ1-6,TRBV4-1,TGCGCCAGCAGCCAAGTAGACAGGGCGTGGAATTCACCCCTCCACTTT,CASSQVDRAWNSPLHF
few,NA,TRBJ2-1,TRBV6-5,TGTGCCAGCAGTTACCAGGGACTCAATGAGCAGTTCTTC,CASSYQGLNEQFF
NA,NA,TRBJ1-5,TRBV7-2,TGTGCCAGCAGCTTAAGTTTGAATAGCAATCAGCCCCAGCATTTT,CASSLSLNSNQPQHF
many,NA,TRBJ2-7,TRBV7-2,TGTGCCAGCAGCATCAGGTCGGGGGGCATTCGGTACGAGCAGTACTTC,CASSIRSGGIRYEQYF
NA,TRBD1,TRBJ2-1,TRBV6-5,TGTGCCAGCAGCCCCCCGGGACAGGGGGCTCGGCAGTTCTTC,CASSPPGQGARQFF
many,TRBD1,TRBJ2-2,TRBV7-8,TGTGCCAGCAGCTCGCCGTCGGGACAGGCGGGCACCGGGGAGCTGTTTTTT,CASSSPSGQAGTGELFF
few,TRBD1,TRBJ1-2,TRBV12-3/TRBV12-4,TGTGCCAGCAGTGACGGACAGGGTCGGCTCTATGGCTACACCTTC,CASSDGQGRLYGYTF
NA,NA,TRBJ2-7,TRBV6-5,TGTGCCAGCAGTTACAAATGGACTTCCTACGAGCAGTACTTC,CASSYKWTSYEQYF
NA,NA,TRBJ1-5,TRBV19,TGTGCCAGTAGTATTAGTGTGACAGGACCCCATAGCAATCAGCCCCAGCATTTT,CASSISVTGPHSNQPQHF
NA,TRBD1,TRBJ2-5,TRBV10-2,TGCGCCAGCAGTGTTAATGGACAGGGGTTTCCTGAGACCCAGTACTTC,CASSVNGQGFPETQYF
many,TRBD2,TRBJ2-3,TRBV7-2,TGTGCCAGCAGACGGACTAGCACGTTCACAGATACGCAGTATTTT,CASRRTSTFTDTQYF
NA,NA,TRBJ1-4,TRBV5-4,TGTGCCAGCAGCCTCAGCCCCCGAATTGGGACTAATGAAAAACTGTTTTTT,CASSLSPRIGTNEKLFF
NA,NA,TRBJ2-5,TRBV29-1,TGCAGCGTTGAGACCAGTCCAACAGAGACCCAGTACTTC,CSVETSPTETQYF
few,NA,TRBJ2-7,TRBV7-6,TGTGCCAGCAGCTACCAGCGGGCTCCCGCCTACGAGCAGTACTTC,CASSYQRAPAYEQYF
few,TRBD1,TRBJ1-2,TRBV12-3/TRBV12-4,TGTGCCAGCCTTCTCGACAGGGCCTATGGCTACACCTTC,CASLLDRAYGYTF
NA,NA,TRBJ1-5,TRBV12-3/TRBV12-4,TGTGCCAGCAGTGACCAAACTCCCTCGGTTAAGCCCCAGCATTTT,CASSDQTPSVKPQHF
few,TRBD2,TRBJ2-2,TRBV5-1,TGCGCCAGCAGCTTGGAGGGTTTCCAGCGGGGAACGAACACCGGGGAGCTGTTTTTT,CASSLEGFQRGTNTGELFF
many,TRBD2,TRBJ2-7,TRBV28,TGTGCCAGCAGTTCGACCTTCGGACTAGCGGCCCCCTACGAGCAGTACTTC,CASSSTFGLAAPYEQYF
many,NA,TRBJ2-3,TRBV7-2,TGTGCCAGCAGCTTACAAAGCGGCTCCACAGATACGCAGTATTTT,CASSLQSGSTDTQYF
many,TRBD1,TRBJ2-5,TRBV7-8,TGTGCCAGCAGCCCCGCAACCGACAGGGCGGTGGAGACCCAGTACTTC,CASSPATDRAVETQYF
many,TRBD1,TRBJ1-5,TRBV6-6,TGTGCCAGCACTCAGGGGGGCAATCAGCCCCAGCATTTT,CASTQGGNQPQHF
few,NA,TRBJ1-1,TRBV12-3/TRBV12-4,TGTGCCAGCCTACAGGGTACCGAAGAAGCTTTCTTT,CASLQGTEEAFF
NA,NA,TRBJ1-6,TRBV20-1,TGCAGTGCTAGAGAGAATCTGGCTTCACCCCTCCACTTT,CSARENLASPLHF
few,NA,TRBJ1-2,TRBV12-3/TRBV12-4,TGTGCCAGCAGTTTCACTTCCGGTGGCTACACCTTC,CASSFTSGGYTF
NA,NA,TRBJ1-2,TRBV19,TGTGCCAGTAGTATCCCGCTGTTCTATGGCTACACCTTC,CASSIPLFYGYTF
NA,NA,TRBJ2-1,TRBV12-3/TRBV12-4,TGTGCCAGCAGTGGAGCGGATGCGGGGGCCATTTTTAAAAGCTCCTACAATGAGCAGTTCTTC,CASSGADAGAIFKSSYNEQFF
NA,TRBD1,TRBJ2-1,TRBV28,TGTGCCAGCAGTTTCCCCTCCTTGGCAGGGGGTTTCAATGAGCAGTTCTTC,CASSFPSLAGGFNEQFF
NA,NA,TRBJ1-5,TRBV6-5,TGTGCCAGCAGTTATCAGGCAGGGAATCAGCCCCAGCATTTT,CASSYQAGNQPQHF
once,NA,TRBJ2-1,TRBV5-4,TGTGCCAGCAGCTTGTGGGGGAGCTCCTACAAGGAGCAGTTCTTC,CASSLWGSSYKEQFF
few,NA,TRBJ2-2,TRBV5-1,TGCGCCAGCGAACCAGGGGACCGAACGAACACCGGGGAGCTGTTTTTT,CASEPGDRTNTGELFF
NA,TRBD2,TRBJ2-1,TRBV14,TGTGCCAGCAGCCAAGATCCCGCGGGACTAGCGGGAGGGATTGAGCAGTTCTTC,CASSQDPAGLAGGIEQFF
few,TRBD1,TRBJ2-2,TRBV7-9,TGTGCCAGCAGCTCCGACCCAGACAGGGTTCGAGAGCTGTTTTTT,CASSSDPDRVRELFF
few,NA,TRBJ2-7,TRBV28,TGTGCCAGCAGTGGGGGGGGACAAGGAGGTTACGAGCAGTACTTC,CASSGGGQGGYEQYF
few,TRBD1,TRBJ2-1,TRBV7-3,TGTGCCAGCAGCTTAGACAGGGTAGGTGGGCAGTTCTTC,CASSLDRVGGQFF
NA,NA,TRBJ1-5,TRBV12-3/TRBV12-4,TGTGCCAGCACGTTCGGGGGGGCTGGGGGGCCCCAGCATTTT,CASTFGGAGGPQHF
few,TRBD1,TRBJ1-1,TRBV7-9,TGTGCCAGCAGCGCCGAGGGACAGTTGAACACTGAAGCTTTCTTT,CASSAEGQLNTEAFF
NA,NA,TRBJ2-1,TRBV25-1,TGTGCCAGCAGTATGACTAGGGCCAATGAGCAGTTCTTC,CASSMTRANEQFF
NA,TRBD1,TRBJ2-5,TRBV28,TGTGCCAGCAGTTTATCAGGACAGGGAGCGGCAGAGACCCAGTACTTC,CASSLSGQGAAETQYF
once,NA,TRBJ2-3,TRBV7-2,TGTGCCAGCAGCGTTACAACGGCAGCTACGCAGTATTTT,CASSVTTAATQYF
NA,NA,TRBJ2-5,TRBV29-1,TGCAGCGCGGAGGGCGGAGATCAAGAGACCCAGTACTTC,CSAEGGDQETQYF
NA,NA,TRBJ1-2,TRBV3-1,TGTGCCAGCAGCCAAACGACAGTTGGCTACACCTTC,CASSQTTVGYTF
NA,NA,TRBJ2-1,TRBV20-1,TGCAGTGCTAGAGATGTGGCGGGAAATAATGAGCAGTTCTTC,CSARDVAGNNEQFF